The sequence of this T cell receptor beta chain was determined in a study of OX40 agonist ivuxolimab in advanced cancers. Overall study: Patients receiving dose escalation had hepatocellular carcinoma, melanoma, renal cell or head and neck cancer. Participants, 82.7% male, averaged roughly 55 years of age, ranging from roughly 23 to 90.

Study outcomes and limitations: Relative to CD4+ cells, CD8+ T cells on average had more expanded clones.

The CDR3 has 14 amino acids. V gave up 6 bases and J gave up 10 bases; unmatched junction bases: 11. Germline V CDR1 and CDR2: MNHEY, SMNVEV (reference sequence). Concerning this clone itself: Its antigen is undetermined.

Clones were read by immunoSEQ multiplex PCR, and TCRdb kept only the in-frame ones, dropping some. The top ten hold roughly 1.3% of the sample, which has around 56,000 clones, around nine tenths seen once. This sample comprised CD4+ or CD8+ T cells sorted from blood, obtained in a trial of the OX40 agonist ivuxolimab. This TCR derives from an adult with an advanced solid tumor such as melanoma, head and neck, liver or kidney cancer. This chain uses TRBV27 with TRBJ2-1; 8 positions match TRBD1. CDR3 in amino acids: CASRPGQVVREQFF. Written as DNA, the CDR3 is TGTGCCAGCAGACCGGGACAGGTCGTACGGGAGCAGTTCTTC.